This T cell receptor beta chain was identified in a study of T-cell reconstitution after alpha-beta-depleted transplantation in children (TCRdb year 2016). At the level of the whole study: Using TCR repertoire profiling, the study followed T-cell immune reconstitution in a quantitative way in children after TCRalphabeta/CD19-depleted allogeneic hematopoietic cell transplantation.

This clonotype was recorded a few times. This receptor's antigen is unknown. Base qualities are not at hand, and no much larger clone is one base apart. Libraries came from PCR. The data were produced on an Illumina HiSeq 2500. To normalize quantification of the TCRbeta repertoire, the TCR libraries were built with molecular barcoding that relied on unique molecular identifiers. TCRdb passed the public sequencing reads through fastp at Q25 and MiXCR, retaining productive beta sequences. Every entry covers one CDR3 protein and lists the most common genes and DNA from its rows. Across this sample there are roughly 610,000 distinct CDR3 sequences, with 10% seen only once. Together, the top ten hold less than 5% of the sample. The cysteine opens and the phenylalanine closes a CDR3 of 15 amino acids. The retained sequence is limited to the CDR3, 45 bases, with the frame set at the first base. The germline V gene sets CDR1 to SNHLY and CDR2 to FYNNEI. V is shortened by 4 bases, J by 5 bases, and the region joining them spans 17 bases.

The specimen was PBMCs from the stem cell graft donor, collected from the stem cell graft. The sequence joins TRBV2 to TRBJ2-5; tentative D gene TRBD1, with 5 bases matching. The TCR originated in a human donor who donated a stem cell graft to a child with acute myeloid leukemia. The CDR3 amino acid sequence is: CASSARTTSGETQYF. DNA sequence: TGTGCCAGCAGTGCCCGGACAACATCAGGGGAGACCCAGTACTTC.